The 9 T cell receptor beta chains presented below share a single source sample, sequenced in a study of cytomegalovirus exposure and HLA in healthy donors. Here immunoSEQ multiplex PCR was the method, and the copy in TCRdb shows in-frame clones only, minus some. This sample has about 130,000 clones; about 91% occur once, and the top ten carry 1.1%. The source material was PBMCs. The receptors derive from a woman aged 18-35 years in good health and CMV-seronegative.

V is TRBV27 and J is TRBJ2-7, with 9 positions matching TRBD2. This CDR3 has 14 amino acids. Germline CDR1 and CDR2: MNHEY and SMNVEV (reference sequence). V lost 6 bases, J lost 3 bases, and 6 bases stayed unmatched. CDR3 in DNA: TGTGCCAGCAGGGGAGCGGGAGGTTTCTACGAGCAGTACTTC. This codes for CASRGAGGFYEQYF.

The rearrangement joins TRBV28 to TRBJ1-4, with D perhaps TRBD1 (5 bases). The germline V and J ends were trimmed by 6 bases and 5 bases, with 13 bases remaining between them. Germline V gene lookup returns CDR1 MDHEN and CDR2 SYDVKM. This CDR3 contains 14 residues. In DNA, the CDR3 is TGTGCCAGCAGCGGAGGAGGGGCAAATGAAAAACTGTTTTTT. Translation: CASSGGGANEKLFF.

The chain recombines TRBV6-1 with TRBJ1-5; TRBD1 is a possible D gene (5 bases). This CDR3 has 14 residues. Trimming took 2 bases from V and 5 from J, leaving 10 bases between them. Germline V lookup: CDR1 MNHNS, CDR2 SASEGT. CDR3 in DNA: TGTGCCAGCAGTGAATCCGGAGGGGATCAGCCCCAGCATTTT. The encoded protein is CASSESGGDQPQHF.

This chain joins TRBV2 and TRBJ2-4; no definite D call. CDR3 length: 14 residues. With 6 bases removed from V and 0 bases from J, the gap between germline ends came to 9 bases. Germline V CDR1 and CDR2: SNHLY, FYNNEI. The CDR3 loop reads CASRAGLAKNIQYF. The CDR3 bases are TGTGCCAGCAGGGCAGGTCTAGCCAAAAACATTCAGTACTTC.

The chain uses TRBV28 and TRBJ2-1; D might be TRBD2 (5 bases). The CDR3 runs to 11 residues. V lost 7 bases and J 5 bases, leaving 6 bases between the germline ends. The V gene's germline CDR1 is MDHEN and CDR2 SYDVKM. Here the CDR3 DNA reads TGTGCCAGCAACGGGGACAATGAGCAGTTCTTC. Translation: CASNGDNEQFF.

The CDR3 loop reads CASSPGQGSYNEQFF. The DNA for the CDR3 is TGCGCCAGCAGCCCGGGACAGGGGTCCTACAATGAGCAGTTCTTC. This chain uses TRBV5-1 with TRBJ2-1; 10 bases align to TRBD1. The CDR3 spans 15 residues. Germline CDR1 reads SGHRS; CDR2 reads YFSETQ. V gave up 4 bases and J gave up 1 base; unmatched junction bases: 2.

The rearrangement uses TRBV10-1 and TRBJ2-3; D gene ambiguous. This CDR3 is built from 14 residues. The germline gives CDR1 WNHNN, CDR2 SYGVQD (reference sequence). The V end was cut by 8 bases, the J end by 3 bases, with 15 bases between. The CDR3, as DNA: TGCGCCAGCGGATTTTCAGCGACGACAGATACGCAGTATTTT. This gives the protein CASGFSATTDTQYF.

The rearrangement joins TRBV28 to TRBJ2-2, with D possibly being TRBD2 (7 bases). This CDR3 is built from 15 residues. V dropped 3 bases and J dropped 3 bases, with 11 bases sitting between them. Germline V lookup: CDR1 MDHEN, CDR2 SYDVKM. Here the CDR3 DNA reads TGTGCCAGCAGTTTTCGGGGGGCTTACACCGGGGAGCTGTTTTTT. Translated, it gives CASSFRGAYTGELFF.

The chain joins TRBV6-5 to TRBJ1-2, with D tentatively TRBD1 (6 bases). There are 13 residues in the CDR3. CDR1 is MNHEY and CDR2 is SVGAGI in the germline V gene. V dropped 3 bases and J dropped 4 bases, with 9 bases sitting between them. CDR3 sequence: CASSYGQSYGYTF. Here the CDR3 DNA reads TGTGCCAGCAGTTATGGACAGTCCTATGGCTACACCTTC.